These 29 T cell receptor beta chains were sequenced from one sample in a study of blood T cell repertoires in COVID-19. TCRdb's copy holds only in-frame clones and misses some; the assay was immunoSEQ multiplex PCR. The sample contains 350,000 to 450,000 clones, approximately 91% of which appear only once. Sequences were obtained from PBMCs or T cells enriched from blood (not recorded which). These receptors came from a woman aged 40 to 50 who had been exposed to COVID-19.

CDR3 DNA: TGCGCCAGCAGCTTGTCTAGCGGGAGAGGAGAGACCCAGTACTTC. This encodes CASSLSSGRGETQYF. This rearrangement joins TRBV5-1 to TRBJ2-5; 10 bases fit TRBD2. The CDR3 consists of 15 residues. J lost 4 bases, V lost 1 base, and 4 bases had no gene match. Germline assignment: CDR1 SGHRS and CDR2 YFSETQ.

As DNA, the CDR3 is TGTGCCAGCAGCTCCGATATAGCCGTTAGCTCCTACGAGCAGTACTTC. This sequence encodes CASSSDIAVSSYEQYF. The gene calls are TRBV11-1 and TRBJ2-7; no reliable D call. This CDR3 is 16 amino acids long. V was cut by 4 bases and J by 0 bases, with 16 bases left in between. CDR1 is SGHAT and CDR2 is FQDESV in the germline V gene (reference sequence).

The V call is TRBV10-2, the J call TRBJ1-2; TRBD1 agrees at 9 bases. This CDR3 spans 15 amino acids. The ends lost 6 bases at V and 0 bases at J; junction bases unmatched: 5. The germline gives CDR1 WSHSY, CDR2 SAAADI. The CDR3 nucleotides are TGCGCCAGCAGCGATAACAGGGGGCCTAACTATGGCTACACCTTC. Its translation: CASSDNRGPNYGYTF.

The chain uses TRBV18 and TRBJ2-7; 9 positions match TRBD1. Trimming at V came to 2 bases and at J to 3 bases, leaving 8 bases not matched to a gene. The length of the CDR3 is 16 residues. Germline V gene data show CDR1 as KGHSH and CDR2 as LQKENI. The CDR3 sequence is CASSPVTGQGRYEQYF. The CDR3 DNA sequence: TGTGCCAGCTCACCAGTCACGGGACAGGGTCGCTACGAGCAGTACTTC. The full variable domain, its missing parts supplied by reference TRBV18 and TRBJ2-7, is NAGVMQNPRHLVRRRGQEARLRCSPMKGHSHVYWYRQLPEEGLKFMVYLQKENIIDESGMPKERFSAEFPKEGPSILRIQQVVRGDSAAYFCASSPVTGQGRYEQYFGPGTRLTVT.

The chain has TRBV6-4 and TRBJ2-7; maybe TRBD2 (6 bases). Deletions cut 0 bases from V and 1 base from J, with 22 bases between. This CDR3 contains 19 residues. Per the germline V gene, CDR1 is MRHNA and CDR2 is SNTAGT. CDR3 sequence reads: CASSDSIGRPGVASYEQYF. For the CDR3, the DNA is TGTGCCAGCAGTGACTCGATTGGTCGGCCGGGAGTAGCGTCCTACGAGCAGTACTTC.

This chain links TRBV7-8 with TRBJ2-1; 9 bases fit TRBD1. Germline CDR1 reads SGHVS; CDR2 reads FQNEAQ. The CDR3 covers 15 residues. Unmatched junction bases numbered 5, after V lost 5 bases and J lost 3 bases. The CDR3 is CASSQGTGNYNEQFF. CDR3 sequence (DNA): TGTGCCAGCAGCCAGGGGACAGGGAACTACAATGAGCAGTTCTTC.

The chain joins TRBV7-6 to TRBJ2-5, with a tentative D call TRBD2 (5 bases). Germline V CDR1 and CDR2: SGHVS, FNYEAQ. CDR3 size: 15 residues. With 1 base removed from V and 4 bases from J, the gap between germline ends came to 13 bases. The CDR3 loop is CASSLVSGLGETQYF. Written as DNA, the CDR3 is TGTGCCAGCAGCTTAGTTTCGGGGTTAGGAGAGACCCAGTACTTC.

The rearrangement links TRBV9 to TRBJ2-3; a possible D gene is TRBD2 (5 bases). CDR3 length: 15 amino acids. Germline V gene lookup returns CDR1 SGDLS and CDR2 YYNGEE. V dropped 3 bases and J dropped 1 base, with 12 bases sitting between them. The DNA of the CDR3 is TGTGCCAGCAGCGCCCAACTAGTGCGCACAGATACGCAGTATTTT. Its translation: CASSAQLVRTDTQYF.

Details on this clone: The junction and the germline gene differ at one end; a read error may be behind it. The rearrangement links TRBV13 to TRBJ1-2; D is possibly TRBD1 (6 bases). The CDR3 is made up of 14 amino acids. Germline values: CDR1 PRHDT, CDR2 FYEKMQ (reference sequence). The CDR3, as DNA: TGTGCCAGCAGCGTAGGGGGAGCTAACTATGGCTACACCTTC. Its translation: CASSVGGANYGYTF.

This clone was recorded a few times. This chain links TRBV27 with TRBJ2-7; 8 nucleotides match TRBD1. Unmatched junction bases numbered 2, after V lost 3 bases and J lost 4 bases. CDR1 MNHEY and CDR2 SMNVEV come from the germline V gene (reference sequence). This CDR3 region has 13 residues. Written as DNA, the CDR3 is TGTGCCAGCAGTTTCAACAGGGGGTACGAGCAGTACTTC. It codes for CASSFNRGYEQYF.

The J gene is TRBJ2-1, the V gene TRBV7-3; 7 positions agree with TRBD2. Germline CDR1 reads SGHTA; CDR2 reads FQGTGA. The CDR3 extends over 16 amino acids. Trimming cost V 0 bases and J 2 bases; bases outside gene matches: 4. The CDR3 loop reads CASSLTPSGAYNEQFF. DNA for the CDR3: TGTGCCAGCAGCTTAACGCCGAGCGGGGCCTACAATGAGCAGTTCTTC.

V gene TRBV7-9 combines with J gene TRBJ1-2; D remains unclear. Between the trimmed V and J ends, which lost 0 bases and 7 bases, there was a span of 18 bases. The CDR3 has 16 amino acids. Germline-derived CDR1 and CDR2 are SEHNR and FQNEAQ (reference sequence). As DNA, the CDR3 is TGTGCCAGCAGCTTAGCATCTATTACAGTGGTCGGTGGCTACACCTTC. This translates into CASSLASITVVGGYTF. Full variable domain (remainder filled in from reference TRBV7-9 and TRBJ1-2): DTGVSQNPRHKITKRGQNVTFRCDPISEHNRLYWYRQTLGQGPEFLTYFQNEAQLEKSRLLSDRFSAERPKGSFSTLEIQRTEQGDSAMYLCASSLASITVVGGYTFGSGTRLTVV.

This sequence joins TRBV7-9 and TRBJ2-7; TRBD2 aligns across 7 bases. Germline trimming cut 5 bases from V and 6 bases from J; bases unmatched to any gene: 19. This CDR3 has 17 amino acids. Per the germline V gene, CDR1 is SEHNR and CDR2 is FQNEAQ (reference sequence). In DNA, the CDR3 is TGTGCCAGCAGCCCCCCCCTCAATGGGAGGGCGGCAAGCGAGCAGTACTTC. Encoded protein: CASSPPLNGRAASEQYF.

The V call is TRBV5-4, the J call TRBJ1-1; 11 positions match TRBD1. The CDR3 is 14 residues long. Germline values: CDR1 SGHNT, CDR2 YYREEE (reference sequence). The junction had 5 bases not matched to a gene; V was cut back by 4 bases and J by 6 bases. CDR3 bases: TGTGCCAGCAGCGTGGACAGGGGGCATCCTGAAGCTTTCTTT. Translated: CASSVDRGHPEAFF.

V is TRBV5-4 and J is TRBJ1-4; possibly TRBD1 for D (6 bases). Trimming cost V 1 base and J 3 bases, with 13 bases left between them. The CDR3 covers 16 residues. Germline V gene data show CDR1 as SGHNT and CDR2 as YYREEE (reference sequence). DNA for the CDR3: TGTGCCAGCAGCTTGACGGCAGGGGTACCTAATGAAAAACTGTTTTTT. Its translation: CASSLTAGVPNEKLFF. Based on the CDR3 plus reference TRBV5-4 and TRBJ1-4, the full variable domain is ETGVTQSPTHLIKTRGQQVTLRCSSQSGHNTVSWYQQALGQGPQFIFQYYREEENGRGNFPPRFSGLQFPNYSSELNVNALELDDSALYLCASSLTAGVPNEKLFFGSGTQLSVL.

This clone was found once. V and J are TRBV27 and TRBJ1-4; TRBD1 might be the D (6 bases). Trimming cost V 7 bases and J 5 bases, with 17 bases left between them. The CDR3 loop spans 15 amino acids. Germline V gene lookup returns CDR1 MNHEY and CDR2 SMNVEV (reference sequence). The CDR3 loop reads CASTRLDRQNEKLFF. The CDR3, as DNA: TGTGCCAGCACCCGCCTGGACAGACAAAATGAAAAACTGTTTTTT.

The V call is TRBV24-1, the J call TRBJ1-5; tentatively, D is TRBD1 (6 bases). Between the trimmed V and J ends, which lost 3 bases and 4 bases, there was a span of 9 bases. This CDR3 is 14 amino acids long. Germline loops: CDR1 KGHDR, CDR2 SFDVKD. The CDR3 loop is CATSDPGQNQPQHF. Here the CDR3 DNA reads TGTGCCACCAGTGATCCCGGACAGAATCAGCCCCAGCATTTT.

The gene calls are TRBV9 and TRBJ2-1, with D unresolved. This CDR3 spans 14 amino acids. CDR1 and CDR2 from the germline V gene are SGDLS and YYNGEE. V shed 2 bases and J shed 6 bases, with 12 bases lying between them. The CDR3 reads CASSVSTATNEQFF. The CDR3 nucleotides read TGTGCCAGCAGCGTTAGTACAGCAACCAATGAGCAGTTCTTC.

This clone turned up a few times. The genes are TRBV20-1 and TRBJ1-1; D is possibly TRBD1 (6 bases). From germline, CDR1 is DFQATT and CDR2 SNEGSKA (reference sequence). The V and J ends lost 4 bases and 5 bases respectively, with 8 bases between them. The CDR3 is 11 residues long. The chain's CDR3 is CSATGETEAFF. As DNA, the CDR3 is TGCAGTGCTACAGGGGAAACTGAAGCTTTCTTT.

The V and J genes are TRBV18 and TRBJ2-4, with 8 bases lining up with TRBD1. The CDR3 is 14 amino acids. The J segment lost 8 bases and the V segment lost 3 bases, leaving 6 bases of the junction unmatched. Germline V gives CDR1 KGHSH, CDR2 LQKENI. CDR3 nucleotides: TGTGCCAGCTCACCCTGGACAGGGTCGGACATTCAGTACTTC. Its translation is CASSPWTGSDIQYF.

The rearrangement joins TRBV7-2 to TRBJ2-1; 10 bases are shared with TRBD2. Germline V gives CDR1 SGHTA, CDR2 FQGNSA. The CDR3 length is 18 residues. Unmatched junction bases numbered 9, after V lost 1 base and J lost 3 bases. The CDR3 DNA sequence: TGTGCCAGCAGCTTAGGGGCCCTACTAGCGGGGAGCTACAATGAGCAGTTCTTC. This translates into CASSLGALLAGSYNEQFF.

CDR3: CASSVAGGPSDTQYF. The DNA of the CDR3 is TGTGCCAGCAGTGTAGCGGGAGGGCCAAGCGATACGCAGTATTTT. This chain uses TRBV25-1 with TRBJ2-3, with 11 bases aligning to TRBD2. CDR1 MGHDK and CDR2 SYGVNS come from the germline V gene. The CDR3 loop spans 15 amino acids. Trimming took 4 bases from V and 6 from J; bases not matched to a gene: 6.

The chain couples TRBV7-3 to TRBJ2-7; 11 bases are a match to TRBD2. The germline V gene encodes CDR1 SGHTA and CDR2 FQGTGA. This CDR3 comprises 19 residues. The ends lost 1 base at V and 2 bases at J; junction bases unmatched: 13. CDR3 protein: CASSLMTGTSGGIPYEQYF. The CDR3, as DNA: TGTGCCAGCAGCTTAATGACCGGGACTAGCGGAGGGATACCCTACGAGCAGTACTTC. Full variable domain (outside the CDR3, taken from reference TRBV7-3 and TRBJ2-7): GAGVSQTPSNKVTEKGKYVELRCDPISGHTALYWYRQSLGQGPEFLIYFQGTGAADDSGLPNDRFFAVRPEGSVSTLKIQRTERGDSAVYLCASSLMTGTSGGIPYEQYFGPGTRLTVT.

The chain links TRBV7-9 to TRBJ1-6; tentatively, D is TRBD1 (5 bases). The length of the CDR3 is 18 residues. Trimming shortened V by 4 bases and J by 5 bases, and 21 bases separated the two germline ends. The germline CDR1 and CDR2 sequences are SEHNR and FQNEAQ (reference sequence). CDR3 DNA sequence: TGTGCCAGCAGCTCCTCATTCAATCGACAGCCCAATAATTCACCCCTCCACTTT. Protein sequence: CASSSSFNRQPNNSPLHF. Filled out from reference TRBV7-9 and TRBJ1-6, the complete variable domain reads DTGVSQNPRHKITKRGQNVTFRCDPISEHNRLYWYRQTLGQGPEFLTYFQNEAQLEKSRLLSDRFSAERPKGSFSTLEIQRTEQGDSAMYLCASSSSFNRQPNNSPLHFGNGTRLTVT.

The chain joins TRBV9 to TRBJ2-7; a weak D match, TRBD1 (6 bases). CDR3 length equals 15 residues. Trimming cost V 2 bases and J 3 bases, with 15 bases left between them. Germline assignment: CDR1 SGDLS and CDR2 YYNGEE. Here the CDR3 reads CASSVGMDSFYEQYF. DNA for the CDR3: TGTGCCAGCAGCGTGGGAATGGACAGTTTCTACGAGCAGTACTTC.

The rearrangement uses TRBV18 and TRBJ2-1; D possibly corresponds to TRBD2 (5 bases). The CDR3 is 13 residues long. Germline values: CDR1 KGHSH, CDR2 LQKENI. Between the trimmed V and J ends, which lost 3 bases and 10 bases, there was a span of 13 bases. CDR3 loop: CASSPVVRGEQFF. The CDR3 DNA reads TGTGCCAGCTCACCGGTAGTACGGGGAGAGCAGTTCTTC.

This clone came up a few times. This sample includes further DNA sequences coding for the same CDR3. The chain is built from TRBV15 and TRBJ1-1, with D unclear. CDR3 length: 14 amino acids. The V and J ends lost 0 bases and 5 bases respectively, with 10 bases between them. The germline CDR1 and CDR2 sequences are LNHNV and YYDKDF (reference sequence). The CDR3 DNA sequence: TGTGCCACCAGCAGAGATCGTGGGAGTACTGAAGCTTTCTTT. Encoded protein: CATSRDRGSTEAFF.

Note on this clone: The junction departs from the called germline gene at one end, perhaps through a read error. The V call is TRBV7-9, the J call TRBJ2-3, with D maybe TRBD2 (6 bases). Germline assignment: CDR1 SEHNR and CDR2 FQNEAQ (reference sequence). This CDR3 spans 11 amino acids. Here the CDR3 reads CASSLAGGMGF. As DNA, the CDR3 is TGTGCCAGCAGCTTAGCGGGGGGAATGGGTTTT.

About this clone itself: The sample has other DNA sequences that encode this CDR3 too. This rearrangement joins TRBV30 to TRBJ2-3; 10 bases are shared with TRBD2. Germline loops: CDR1 GTSNPN, CDR2 SVGIG (reference sequence). The CDR3 has 15 amino acids. Losses at the gene ends were 0 bases for V and 1 base for J; bases not matched to a gene: 1. CDR3 coding DNA: TGTGCCTGGAGTGTGCTAGCGGGGGGCACAGATACGCAGTATTTT. Its translation: CAWSVLAGGTDTQYF.